The 13 T cell receptor beta chains presented below share a single source sample, sequenced in a study of shared clonotypes between healthy human individuals. Clones were read by immunoSEQ multiplex PCR, and TCRdb kept only the in-frame ones, dropping some. The sample records about 2.3 million clones, under 95% being singletons. The sequenced sample consisted of naive CD4+ T cells from PBMCs. Subset denoted: CD45RA+ positively selected. The receptors stem from a man between 18 and 35 years old in good health. Some clones in this sample may be carry-over from other donors' samples.

The V and J genes are TRBV5-1 and TRBJ1-1, with 9 bases matching TRBD1. J gave up 4 bases and V 4 bases, and 8 bases lay outside the gene matches. The CDR3 sequence is 15 residues long. Germline V gene sequence: CDR1 SGHRS, CDR2 YFSETQ. The CDR3 loop is CASSPGGQGSTEAFF. The CDR3 DNA sequence: TGCGCCAGCAGCCCCGGGGGACAGGGATCCACTGAAGCTTTCTTT.

The rearrangement joins TRBV6-6 to TRBJ1-1, with D unresolved. Looked up from germline, CDR1 is MNHNY and CDR2 is SVGAGI (reference sequence). Trimming pared 2 bases from V and 9 bases from J, leaving 13 bases between. The CDR3 length is 13 residues. The CDR3 DNA is TGTGCCAGCAGTTACGGACGGACCGACAAAGCTTTCTTT. Translated, it gives CASSYGRTDKAFF.

The chain has TRBV11-2 and TRBJ1-2; unclear D gene. This CDR3 is 14 amino acids long. Germline V gene lookup returns CDR1 SGHAT and CDR2 FQNNGV. V lost 0 bases, J lost 10 bases, and 15 bases lay in between. The CDR3 bases are TGTGCCAGCAGCTTAGACGGACCTGTGGCAGACTACACCTTC. The encoded protein is CASSLDGPVADYTF.

The CDR3 bases are TGTGCCAGCAGGGGACTTAGGCGGGACGAGCAGTTCTTC. It codes for CASRGLRRDEQFF. The rearrangement links TRBV6-1 to TRBJ2-1; D is possibly TRBD2 (6 bases). The CDR3 runs 13 residues. Germline CDR1 and CDR2: MNHNS and SASEGT. The V gene lost 6 bases and the J gene lost 10 bases, with 16 bases spanning the gap.

V is TRBV7-8 and J is TRBJ2-2, with 11 bases that match TRBD2. The CDR3 extends over 15 amino acids. After removal of 4 bases from V and 5 bases from J, the junction contained 3 bases not matched to a gene. Germline V CDR1 and CDR2: SGHVS, FQNEAQ. The CDR3 loop reads CASSSLAGGTGELFF. In DNA form, the CDR3 reads TGTGCCAGCAGCTCCTTAGCGGGGGGGACCGGGGAGCTGTTTTTT.

The chain has TRBV5-1 and TRBJ2-7, with TRBD1 matching 8 bases. The junction had 11 bases not matched to a gene; V was cut back by 5 bases and J by 4 bases. The CDR3 loop spans 15 amino acids. Looked up from germline, CDR1 is SGHRS and CDR2 is YFSETQ. CDR3 bases: TGCGCCAGCAGTCAACCCGGGACAGGCCTGTACGAGCAGTACTTC. Its translation: CASSQPGTGLYEQYF.

The chain combines TRBV11-2 with TRBJ1-6, with D unresolved. V was cut by 0 bases and J by 11 bases, with 11 bases left in between. CDR1 is SGHAT, CDR2 FQNNGV, per germline. The CDR3 has 14 residues. CDR3 DNA: TGTGCCAGCAGCTTAGAATCGTCCATAACACCCCTCCACTTT. Amino acids: CASSLESSITPLHF.

This rearrangement joins TRBV28 to TRBJ2-7; possible D gene TRBD1, 5 bases. The CDR3 runs to 15 residues. The V end was cut by 5 bases, the J end by 4 bases, with 18 bases between. Germline V gene lookup returns CDR1 MDHEN and CDR2 SYDVKM. CDR3 protein: CASSPPSLGRYEQYF. The CDR3 bases are TGTGCCAGCAGTCCCCCCAGTTTGGGGCGATACGAGCAGTACTTC.

Remarks on this clone: Additional DNA sequences in this sample encode the identical CDR3. This rearrangement joins TRBV19 to TRBJ2-6; D call uncertain. The CDR3 length is 12 residues. V shed 6 bases and J shed 4 bases, with 4 bases lying between them. Germline lookup yields CDR1 LNHDA and CDR2 SQIVND (reference sequence). The chain's CDR3 is CASSAGANVLTF. CDR3 DNA: TGTGCCAGTAGCGCCGGGGCCAACGTCCTGACTTTC.

The chain uses TRBV6-6 and TRBJ2-2, with D tentatively TRBD2 (5 bases). V was cut by 5 bases and J by 9 bases, with 13 bases left in between. This CDR3 is 13 amino acids long. The germline CDR1 and CDR2 sequences are MNHNY and SVGAGI (reference sequence). The CDR3 loop is CASSRQRTRELFF. In DNA form, the CDR3 reads TGTGCCAGCAGTCGCCAGCGGACCCGGGAGCTGTTTTTT.

CDR3 coding DNA: TGTGCCAGTAAGGAGGCCATGGGGACAAACTATGGCTACACCTTC. Residues: CASKEAMGTNYGYTF. This chain uses TRBV19 with TRBJ1-2, with D perhaps TRBD1 (6 bases). The V gene lost 7 bases and the J gene lost 2 bases, with 17 bases spanning the gap. This CDR3 region has 15 residues. Per germline, CDR1 LNHDA and CDR2 SQIVND (reference sequence).

The genes are TRBV7-8 and TRBJ1-1, with D possibly being TRBD1 (5 bases). CDR1 SGHVS and CDR2 FQNEAQ come from the germline V gene. Deletions cut 5 bases from V and 4 bases from J, with 17 bases between. This CDR3 is built from 15 residues. The CDR3 here is CASSLRTSGGTEAFF. The CDR3 DNA reads as TGTGCCAGCAGCCTCCGGACTTCGGGGGGCACTGAAGCTTTCTTT.

V and J are TRBV5-1 and TRBJ2-1, with 7 bases fitting TRBD1. V trimming: 4 bases; J trimming: 8 bases; junction bases outside the gene matches: 12. Germline V lookup: CDR1 SGHRS, CDR2 YFSETQ. The CDR3 runs 15 residues. For the CDR3, the DNA is TGCGCCAGCAGCAGGATAGAGACAGGGAATGATGAGCAGTTCTTC. Encoded protein: CASSRIETGNDEQFF. Together with reference TRBV5-1 and TRBJ2-1, the CDR3 gives the full variable domain: KAGVTQTPRYLIKTRGQQVTLSCSPISGHRSVSWYQQTPGQGLQFLFEYFSETQRNKGNFPGRFSGRQFSNSRSEMNVSTLELGDSALYLCASSRIETGNDEQFFGPGTRLTVL.